The entry below describes one T cell receptor (beta chain). Its antigen is not known. Whereas donors were nominally healthy upon sampling, unrecorded immune exposures were probable. These data originate in a study of cytomegalovirus exposure and HLA in healthy donors. General study points: It was reported that the classifier diagnosed cytomegalovirus status with high specificity and sensitivity in both the original and validation cohorts. Fewer N-insertions than the roughly 670-donor mean were reportedly shown by an Asian-associated ancestry cluster in a later analysis. The availability of immune exposure information extended only to CMV serostatus.

The germline CDR1 and CDR2 sequences are ENHRY and SYGVKD. The CDR3 has 16 residues. V trimming: 6 bases; J trimming: 6 bases; junction bases outside the gene matches: 12. PCR was performed using 60 Vbeta and 13 Jbeta primers. Generated by immunoSEQ multiplex PCR, the TCRdb table keeps only in-frame clones and is missing some. The table has 95,000 to 100,000 clones, around 76% seen once. The chain carries TRBV10-3 and TRBJ2-2, with 8 nucleotides matching TRBD1. This TCR came from a human donor in good health. Source material: PBMCs. The CDR3 spells CAIRETVDRAPGELFF. CDR3 in DNA: TGTGCCATCAGGGAGACCGTGGACAGGGCTCCCGGGGAGCTGTTTTTT.